This TCR beta chain was sequenced during a study of T cell responses to AZD1222 COVID-19 vaccine. Generated by immunoSEQ multiplex PCR, the TCRdb table keeps only in-frame clones and is missing some. The sample lists about 140,000 clones, 70% to 90% occurring once. Trimming removed 6 bases at V and 6 bases at J, with 14 bases between. Germline assignment: CDR1 MNHEY and CDR2 SMNVEV (reference sequence). The CDR3 loop spans 13 amino acids. A word on this clone: The antigen is not known.

Findings and limits, study-wide: No repertoire was sampled before or during the peak T cell response, only after it. Clonal diversity may have been underestimated in mostly white British donors. Dominant CD4 TCR responses targeted spike regions 160-218 and 743-854. Variant regions that are unmutated are reportedly the target of nearly half of spike-specific TCRs.

This receptor was obtained from an adult in good health. Sequencing was performed on peripheral blood, taken on day 0 of AZD1222 vaccination. The J gene is TRBJ1-1, the V gene TRBV27; a possible D gene is TRBD1 (5 bases). CDR3 nucleotide sequence: TGTGCCAGCAGCCCCTCACAGGTCTCTGAAGCTTTCTTT. Encoded protein: CASSPSQVSEAFF.